This T cell receptor (beta chain) was recovered during a study of blood T cell repertoires in COVID-19. Turning to the study itself: PBMCs, B-cell-depleted T cells, or T cells provided the cDNA or gDNA that made up the material.

Profiling relied on immunoSEQ multiplex PCR, and the TCRdb table lists in-frame clones only, not all of them. This sample has 200,000 to 250,000 clones, with about 90% found just once. This clone is a singleton in its sample. Germline assignment: CDR1 MNHEY and CDR2 SVGAGI. The CDR3 has 15 residues. V dropped 4 bases and J dropped 2 bases, with 14 bases sitting between them. The clonotype was recovered from a woman between 50 and 59 years old with acute or convalescent COVID-19. The chain uses TRBV6-5 and TRBJ2-5, with a possible D match to TRBD2 (6 bases). Sequenced material: peripheral blood. The DNA of the CDR3 is TGTGCCAGCAGTTTTTTGGCGGGGCCTCAAGAGACCCAGTACTTC. It specifies CASSFLAGPQETQYF.